This TCR beta chain was retrieved from a study of PD-1 blockade in classical Hodgkin lymphoma. Every patient experienced relapse after autologous stem cell transplantation, and brentuximab vedotin exposure varied. The best responses consisted of complete response, partial response or progressive disease. Repertoires were generated with immunoSEQ multiplex PCR, while TCRdb's copy carries only in-frame clones and drops some. The data hold about 86,000 clones, with about nine tenths observed a single time. Broader study findings: Exclusion was the outcome for patients who began nivolumab under 1 year after ASCT. Complete responders started with a diversity level that resembled newly diagnosed patients at baseline. The study found that TCR diversity rose significantly by C4D1 in CD4+ but not CD8+ cells.

On this clone: Its antigen is undetermined.

The sequence derives from a human donor with classical Hodgkin lymphoma. The starting material was peripheral blood mononuclear cells (PBMCs), obtained at baseline.

CDR3 in DNA: TGCGCCAGCAGCCAATTGACAGGGCCCCGCTCTGGAAACACCATATATTTT. Translation gives CASSQLTGPRSGNTIYF. The chain employs TRBV4-1 and TRBJ1-3, with 7 bases identical to TRBD1. This CDR3 is built from 17 residues. The J segment lost 0 bases and the V segment lost 2 bases, leaving 7 bases of the junction unmatched. Germline V gives CDR1 MGHRA, CDR2 YSYEKL.